This T cell receptor (beta chain) was captured in a study of cytomegalovirus exposure and HLA in healthy donors. About the research overall: The approximately 120 validation repertoires were reported in a later analysis to have been generated on the same platform as the roughly 670 first-cohort repertoires.

Study-wide findings and caveats: Reports credit the classifier with highly specific, highly sensitive diagnosis of cytomegalovirus status. TCR clusters originating in the first cohort tended to co-occur in the 100 to 150 validation repertoires, according to a later analysis.

The donors belonged to the approximately 120-subject validation cohort, separate from the approximately 670-subject first cohort. Profiling relied on immunoSEQ multiplex PCR, and the TCRdb table lists in-frame clones only, not all of them. The table shows roughly 130,000 clones, with almost 85% occurring only once. The CDR3 is 16 residues long. Trimming took 3 bases from V and 0 from J; bases not matched to a gene: 6. Germline CDR1 is SGHNT and CDR2 is YYREEE (reference sequence). A remark on this clone: Its target is not known.

The TCR originated in a woman in her 30s in good health and CMV-seronegative. Sequencing input: PBMCs. J is TRBJ2-3 and V is TRBV5-4; TRBD1 aligns across 8 bases. Here the CDR3 DNA reads TGTGCCAGCAGCTACCCGGGACAGGCTAGCACAGATACGCAGTATTTT. Translating it yields CASSYPGQASTDTQYF.